Sequencing of this TCR beta chain was carried out in a study of blood T cell repertoires in COVID-19. Turning to the study itself: In each case, the material was cDNA or gDNA derived from T cells, B-cell-depleted T cells, or PBMCs.

Germline CDR1 is SNHLY and CDR2 is FYNNEI. V dropped 3 bases and J dropped 1 base, with 12 bases sitting between them. The CDR3 covers 15 residues. Generated by immunoSEQ multiplex PCR, the TCRdb table keeps only in-frame clones and is missing some. The sample includes roughly 90,000 clones, around three quarters seen only once; the top ten take about a tenth. This clone turned up a few times. The rearrangement uses TRBV2 and TRBJ2-5, with D tentatively TRBD2 (5 bases). Sequencing was done on a sample of peripheral blood. The TCR comes from an older woman with acute or convalescent COVID-19. In DNA form, the CDR3 reads TGTGCCAGCAGTGATTCTCGGACTGGCCAAGAGACCCAGTACTTC. Translating it yields CASSDSRTGQETQYF. The full variable domain, completed using reference TRBV2 and TRBJ2-5, is EPEVTQTPSHQVTQMGQEVILRCVPISNHLYFYWYRQILGQKVEFLVSFYNNEISEKSEIFDDQFSVERPDGSNFTLKIRSTKLEDSAMYFCASSDSRTGQETQYFGPGTRLLVL.